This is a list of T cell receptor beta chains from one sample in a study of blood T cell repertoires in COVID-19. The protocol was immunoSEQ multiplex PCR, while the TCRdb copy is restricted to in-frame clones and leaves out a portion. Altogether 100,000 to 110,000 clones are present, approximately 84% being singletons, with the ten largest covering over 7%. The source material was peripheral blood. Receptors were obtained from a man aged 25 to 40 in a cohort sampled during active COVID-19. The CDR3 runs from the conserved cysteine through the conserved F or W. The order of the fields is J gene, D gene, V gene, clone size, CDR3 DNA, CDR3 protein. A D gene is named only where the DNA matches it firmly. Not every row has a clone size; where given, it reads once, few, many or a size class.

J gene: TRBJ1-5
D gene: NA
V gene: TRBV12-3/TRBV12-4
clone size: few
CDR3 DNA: TGTGCCAGCAGTTTGGGGCGAGATCAGCCCCAGCATTTT
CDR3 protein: CASSLGRDQPQHF

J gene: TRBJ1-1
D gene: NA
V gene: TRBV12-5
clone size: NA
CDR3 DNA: TGTGCTAGTGGACCGCGGAGTTCGATTGAAGCTTTCTTT
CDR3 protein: CASGPRSSIEAFF

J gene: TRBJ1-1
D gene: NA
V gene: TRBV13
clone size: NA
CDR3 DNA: TGTGCCAGCAGCCCCACGGGGGACACTGAAGCTTTCTTT
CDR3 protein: CASSPTGDTEAFF

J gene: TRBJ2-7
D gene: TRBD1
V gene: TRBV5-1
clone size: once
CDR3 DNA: TGCGCCAGCAGCCCCGGGACAGGACCCTACGAGCAGTACTTC
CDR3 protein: CASSPGTGPYEQYF

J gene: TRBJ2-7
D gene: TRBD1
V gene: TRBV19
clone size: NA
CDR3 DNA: TGTGCCAGTAGTACGCAGCTCCGGACAGGGAACGAGCAGTACTTC
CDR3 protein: CASSTQLRTGNEQYF

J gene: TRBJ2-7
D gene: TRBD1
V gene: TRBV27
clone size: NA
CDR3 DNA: TGTGCCAGCAGTTTATCTCGGACAGGGGGCGAGCAGTACTTC
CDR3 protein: CASSLSRTGGEQYF

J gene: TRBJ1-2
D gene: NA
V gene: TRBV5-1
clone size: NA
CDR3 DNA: TGCGCCAGCAGCTTGGGTGTTCAGGGTAGAGGCTATGGCTACACCTTC
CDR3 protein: CASSLGVQGRGYGYTF

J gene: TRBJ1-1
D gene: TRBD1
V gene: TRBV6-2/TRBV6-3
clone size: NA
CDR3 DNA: TGTGCCAGCAGTTACTCGAGAGGGACAGGGGGCCTACCGGGTCGTGAAGCTTTCTTT
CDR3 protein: CASSYSRGTGGLPGREAFF

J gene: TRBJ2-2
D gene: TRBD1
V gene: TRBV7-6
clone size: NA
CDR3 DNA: TGTGCCAGCAGCCCAAGAGGACAGGGAATCACCGGGGAGCTGTTTTTT
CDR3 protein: CASSPRGQGITGELFF

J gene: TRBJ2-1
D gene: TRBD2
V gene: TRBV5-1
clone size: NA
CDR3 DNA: TGCGCCAGCAGCTTGGTTGGCGGGGGGGCACCTAATGAGCAGTTCTTC
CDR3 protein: CASSLVGGGAPNEQFF

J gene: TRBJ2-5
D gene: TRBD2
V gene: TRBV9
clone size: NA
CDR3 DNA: TGTGCCAGCAGCGTAGGAAGTAGCGGGGGGGTCCAAGAGACCCAGTACTTC
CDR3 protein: CASSVGSSGGVQETQYF

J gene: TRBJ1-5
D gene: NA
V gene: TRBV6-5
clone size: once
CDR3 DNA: TGTGCCAGCAGCTCCGGCGGATGGGGCAATCAGCCCCAGCATTTT
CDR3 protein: CASSSGGWGNQPQHF

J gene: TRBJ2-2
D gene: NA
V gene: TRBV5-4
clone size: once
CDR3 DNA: TGTGCCAGCTCTTTGGGGGGTATAAACACCGGGGAGCTGTTTTTT
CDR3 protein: CASSLGGINTGELFF

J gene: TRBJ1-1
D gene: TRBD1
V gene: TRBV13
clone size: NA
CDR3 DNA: TGTGCCAGCAGCTTAGAGGGGAGAGGGGGCCGAACTGAAGCTTTCTTT
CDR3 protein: CASSLEGRGGRTEAFF

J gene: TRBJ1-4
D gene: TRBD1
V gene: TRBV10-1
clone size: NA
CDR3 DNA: TGCGCCAGCAGTGAGGGGGACAGGGGGGTGACTAATGAAAAACTGTTTTTT
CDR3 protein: CASSEGDRGVTNEKLFF

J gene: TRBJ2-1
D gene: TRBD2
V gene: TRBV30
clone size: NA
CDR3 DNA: TGTGCCTGGAGTAAAGGACTAGCGGGGAACAATGAGCAGTTCTTC
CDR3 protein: CAWSKGLAGNNEQFF

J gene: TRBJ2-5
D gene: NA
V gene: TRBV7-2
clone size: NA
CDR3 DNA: TGTGCCAGCAGCTCTATCCGGGAGACCCAGTACTTC
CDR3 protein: CASSSIRETQYF

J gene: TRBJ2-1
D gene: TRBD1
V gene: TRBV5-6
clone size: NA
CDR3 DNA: TGTGCCAGCAGCTCGGACCCCCGACAGGGGAGGGAGCAGTTCTTC
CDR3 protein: CASSSDPRQGREQFF

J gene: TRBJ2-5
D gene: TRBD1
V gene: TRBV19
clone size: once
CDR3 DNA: TGTGCCAGTAGTATAGCTGGGACAGGGGTGGAGACCCAGTACTTC
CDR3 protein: CASSIAGTGVETQYF

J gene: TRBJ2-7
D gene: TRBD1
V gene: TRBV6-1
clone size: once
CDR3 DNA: TGTGCCAGCAGTGAAGTTCTTGGGACAGGGTTGTCCTACGAGCAGTACTTC
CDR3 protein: CASSEVLGTGLSYEQYF

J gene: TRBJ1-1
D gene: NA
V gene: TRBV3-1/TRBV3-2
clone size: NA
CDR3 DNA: TGTGCCAGCAGCCAAGATCTTTTGGGGAGTGCTTTCTTT
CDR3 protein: CASSQDLLGSAFF

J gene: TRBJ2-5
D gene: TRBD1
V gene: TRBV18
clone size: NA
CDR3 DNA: TGTGCCAGCTCACCACGACAGGGGGCCGGGGAAGAGACCCAGTACTTC
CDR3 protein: CASSPRQGAGEETQYF

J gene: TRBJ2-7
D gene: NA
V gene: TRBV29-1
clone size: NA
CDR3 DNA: TGCAGCGTTGAAACCCCGACGGGGTTAAACGAGCAGTACTTC
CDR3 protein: CSVETPTGLNEQYF

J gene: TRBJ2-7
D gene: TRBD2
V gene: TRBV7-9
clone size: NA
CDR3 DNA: TGTGCCAGCAGCCTAGGGCGGGGGACCTACGAGCAGTACTTC
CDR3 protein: CASSLGRGTYEQYF

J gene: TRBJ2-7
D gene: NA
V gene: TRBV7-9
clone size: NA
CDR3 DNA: TGTGCCAGCAGCTTTCATGGCCGCTCCTACGAGCAGTACTTC
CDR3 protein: CASSFHGRSYEQYF

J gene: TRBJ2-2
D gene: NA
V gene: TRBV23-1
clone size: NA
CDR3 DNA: TGCGCCAGCTCCGAGCAGGGGTTCGGGGAGCTGTTTTTT
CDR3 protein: CASSEQGFGELFF

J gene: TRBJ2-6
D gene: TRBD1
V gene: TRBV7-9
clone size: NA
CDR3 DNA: TGTGCCAGCAGCTTAAACGGTTGGGACAGTTCCACTGGGGCCAACGTCCTGACTTTC
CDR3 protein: CASSLNGWDSSTGANVLTF

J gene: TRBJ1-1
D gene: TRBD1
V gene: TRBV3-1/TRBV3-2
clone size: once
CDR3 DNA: TGTGCCAGCAGCCAAGGACAGGGGTACACTGAAGCTTTCTTT
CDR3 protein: CASSQGQGYTEAFF

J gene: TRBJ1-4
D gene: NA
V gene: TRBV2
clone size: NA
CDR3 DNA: TGTGCCAGCAGTGAAGCCAGGGGAATGAATGAAAAACTGTTTTTT
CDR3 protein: CASSEARGMNEKLFF

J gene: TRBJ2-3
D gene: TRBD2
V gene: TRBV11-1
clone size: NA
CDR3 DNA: TGTGCCAGCAGCTTCCAAGCGGGGGGTGATCATACGCAGTATTTT
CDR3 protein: CASSFQAGGDHTQYF

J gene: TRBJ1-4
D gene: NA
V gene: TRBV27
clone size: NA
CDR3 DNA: TGTGCCAGCAGTTTACAACCCCAGATTGAAAAACTGTTTTTT
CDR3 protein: CASSLQPQIEKLFF

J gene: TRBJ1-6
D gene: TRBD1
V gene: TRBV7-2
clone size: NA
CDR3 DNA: TGTGCCAGCAGCTCCCAATCCTGGGACAGGGGTGATTCACCCCTCCACTTT
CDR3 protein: CASSSQSWDRGDSPLHF

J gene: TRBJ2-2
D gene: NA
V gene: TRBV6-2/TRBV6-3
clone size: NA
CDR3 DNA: TGTGCCAGCAGTGGACGACTAGGAAACACCGGGGAGCTGTTTTTT
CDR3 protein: CASSGRLGNTGELFF

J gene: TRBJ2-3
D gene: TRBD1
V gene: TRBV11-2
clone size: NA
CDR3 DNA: TGTGCCAGCAGCCGGACAGGGGGTAGTAGGGCAGATACGCAGTATTTT
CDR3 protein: CASSRTGGSRADTQYF

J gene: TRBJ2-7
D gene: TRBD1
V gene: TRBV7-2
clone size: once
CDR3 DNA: TGTGCCAGCAGCATCAGTAAGGGACAGGGCTACGAGCAGTACTTC
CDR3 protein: CASSISKGQGYEQYF

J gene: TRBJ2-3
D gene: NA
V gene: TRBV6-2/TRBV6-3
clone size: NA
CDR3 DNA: TGTGCCAGCAGTTACCTGGGCCCAGATACGCAGTATTTT
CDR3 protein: CASSYLGPDTQYF

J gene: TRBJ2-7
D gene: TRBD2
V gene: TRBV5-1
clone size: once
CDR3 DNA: TGCGCCAGCAGCTTGACTAGCGGGGCCTACGAGCAGTACTTC
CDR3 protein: CASSLTSGAYEQYF

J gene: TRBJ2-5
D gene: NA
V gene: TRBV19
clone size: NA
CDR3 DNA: TGTGCCAGTAAAAGCTCTAGCGTGCGAGAGACCCAGTACTTC
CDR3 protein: CASKSSSVRETQYF

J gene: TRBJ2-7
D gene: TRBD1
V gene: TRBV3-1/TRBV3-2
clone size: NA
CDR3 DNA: TGTGCCAGCAGCCCGAGGGGGACAGGGACCTACGAGCAGTACTTC
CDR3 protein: CASSPRGTGTYEQYF

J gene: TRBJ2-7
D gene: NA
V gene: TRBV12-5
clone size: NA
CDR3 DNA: TGTGCTAGTAGCATCCAGGGGTTCGACGAGCAGTACTTC
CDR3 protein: CASSIQGFDEQYF

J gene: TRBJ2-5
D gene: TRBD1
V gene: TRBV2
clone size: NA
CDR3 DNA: TGTGCCAGCAGTGAAACAGGGGGCCTCGAGACCCAGTACTTC
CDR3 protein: CASSETGGLETQYF

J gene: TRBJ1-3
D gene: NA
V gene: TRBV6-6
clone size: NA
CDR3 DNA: TGTGCCAGCAGTTACTCGGGGGGGCTGTCTGGAAACACCATATATTTT
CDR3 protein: CASSYSGGLSGNTIYF

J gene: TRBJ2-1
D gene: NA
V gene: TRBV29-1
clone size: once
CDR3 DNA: TGCAGCGTGGGGACATTTTCCTACAATGAGCAGTTCTTC
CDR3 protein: CSVGTFSYNEQFF

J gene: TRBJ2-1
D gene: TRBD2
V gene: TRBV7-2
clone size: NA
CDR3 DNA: TGTGCCAGCAGCTTAGCGGCTAGCGGGGGGTTCAATGAGCAGTTCTTC
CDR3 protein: CASSLAASGGFNEQFF

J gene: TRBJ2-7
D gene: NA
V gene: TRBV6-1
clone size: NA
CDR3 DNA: TGTGCCAGCAGTGAAGGGAGCTCCTACGAGCAGTACTTC
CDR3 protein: CASSEGSSYEQYF

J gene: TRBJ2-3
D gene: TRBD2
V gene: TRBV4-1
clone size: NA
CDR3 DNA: TGCGCCAGCAGCCAAGTTGGCGGGGGGAGCACAGATACGCAGTATTTT
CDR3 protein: CASSQVGGGSTDTQYF

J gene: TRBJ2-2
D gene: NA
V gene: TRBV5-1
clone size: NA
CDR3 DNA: TGCGCCAGCAGCTCCAGGGGGGACACCGGGGAGCTGTTTTTT
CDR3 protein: CASSSRGDTGELFF

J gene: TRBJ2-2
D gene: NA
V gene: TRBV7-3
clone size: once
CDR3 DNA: TGTGCCAGCAGCCCCATCGTGCGGGGGCTCACCGGGGAGCTGTTTTTT
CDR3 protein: CASSPIVRGLTGELFF

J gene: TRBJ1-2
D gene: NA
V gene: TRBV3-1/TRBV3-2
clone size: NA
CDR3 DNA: TGTGCCAGCAGCGACACAGGGTTTGGCTACACCTTC
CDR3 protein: CASSDTGFGYTF

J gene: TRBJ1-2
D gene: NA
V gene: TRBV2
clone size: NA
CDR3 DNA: TGTGCCAGCAGGGGGGGGGACACAACTAACTATGGCTACACCTTC
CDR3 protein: CASRGGDTTNYGYTF

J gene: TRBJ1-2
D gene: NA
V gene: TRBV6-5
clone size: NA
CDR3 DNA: TGTGCCAGCAGTCAACATGTTGGGGGCGGGTATGGCTACACCTTC
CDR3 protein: CASSQHVGGGYGYTF

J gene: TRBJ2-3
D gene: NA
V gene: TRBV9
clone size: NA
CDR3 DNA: TGTGCCAGCAGCGTATCAGGGTACCCAGATACGCAGTATTTT
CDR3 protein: CASSVSGYPDTQYF

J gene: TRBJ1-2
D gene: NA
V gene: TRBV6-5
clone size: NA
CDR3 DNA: TGTGCCAGCGGCCAGGTTAACTATGGCTACACCTTC
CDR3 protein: CASGQVNYGYTF

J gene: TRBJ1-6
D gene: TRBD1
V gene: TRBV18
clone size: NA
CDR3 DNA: TGTGCCAGCTCATCGGGACAGGGGGTGGGTTCACCCCTCCACTTT
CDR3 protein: CASSSGQGVGSPLHF